The table lists the clone carrying this TCR beta chain with a count of one. Sequenced by immunoSEQ multiplex PCR; TCRdb stores in-frame clones only, minus some. This table has 45,000 to 65,000 clones, 94% appearing once. The data were taken from a study of technical replicates of blood from several donors. The V gene's germline CDR1 is SGHTA and CDR2 FQGNSA. The CDR3 totals 15 residues. V lost 7 bases, J lost 4 bases, and 6 bases stayed unmatched. Sequenced sample: T cells isolated from PBMCs. This clonotype originated in a human donor in good health. J is TRBJ2-1 and V is TRBV7-2, with TRBD1 identical over 11 bases. CDR3: CASTPGTGGYNEQFF. Written as DNA, the CDR3 is TGTGCCAGCACCCCTGGGACAGGGGGATACAATGAGCAGTTCTTC. The full variable domain, its missing parts supplied by reference TRBV7-2 and TRBJ2-1, is GAGVSQSPSNKVTEKGKDVELRCDPISGHTALYWYRQSLGQGLEFLIYFQGNSAPDKSGLPSDRFSAERTGGSVSTLTIQRTQQEDSAVYLCASTPGTGGYNEQFFGPGTRLTVL.